Reported below is one T cell receptor (beta chain). Generated by immunoSEQ multiplex PCR, the TCRdb table keeps only in-frame clones and is missing some. Of fewer than 400,000 clones listed, approximately 91% were seen once; the top ten hold about 4%. The germline gives CDR1 SQVTM, CDR2 ANQGSEA. The CDR3 length is 12 residues. V gave up 4 bases and J gave up 5 bases; unmatched junction bases: 3. The data stem from a study of blood T cell repertoires in COVID-19. In assigning cohorts, the study relied on participant-reported clinical history. This sequence joins TRBV29-1 and TRBJ2-3; TRBD2 aligns across 7 bases. The specimen sequenced was PBMCs or T cells enriched from blood (not recorded which). This clonotype originated in a woman under 40 who had been exposed to COVID-19. CDR3 bases: TGCAGCGTTGGCGGGGGATTAGATACGCAGTATTTT. It is translated as CSVGGGLDTQYF.